There are a few counts of the clone carrying this TCR beta chain. What it recognizes is unknown. The sequenced template was cDNA made from the entire isolated RNA. It was found that naive, central memory and regulatory T cell samples averaged around 3.5 million reads. Generated by immunoSEQ multiplex PCR, the TCRdb table keeps only in-frame clones and is missing some. This sample has about 650,000 clones; around an eighth occur once, and the top ten carry 0.09% to 0.15%. The data belong to a study of beta chain features in type 1 diabetes. Study-level findings and limits: Among all four CD4+ subsets, Type 1 diabetes patients had TCRB CDR3s that were moderately but significantly shorter. PCR could preferentially amplify shorter templates, alike in patients and controls.

The TCR sequence derives from a young man with type 1 diabetes. The source material was naive CD4+ T cells from blood.

CDR3 amino acids: CASSSMTGTEAFF. The DNA of the CDR3 is TGTGCCAGCAGCTCCATGACTGGGACTGAAGCTTTCTTT. This chain uses TRBV11-3 with TRBJ1-1; D remains unclear. Germline V gives CDR1 SGHNT, CDR2 YENEEA. Trimming shortened V by 4 bases and J by 5 bases, and 11 bases separated the two germline ends. This CDR3 comprises 13 residues.